A single sample gave rise to the 19 T cell receptor beta chains below, sequenced in a study of cytomegalovirus exposure and HLA in healthy donors. This PCR relied on a set of 60 Vbeta primers and 13 Jbeta primers. Profiled with immunoSEQ multiplex PCR; TCRdb holds only in-frame clones, not every one. The sample consists of some 190,000 clones, around four fifths of them appearing once. The sample was PBMCs. The receptors originated from a boy between 2 and 10 years old in good health and CMV-seronegative.

The V call is TRBV29-1, the J call TRBJ1-1; D not resolved. Trimming cost V 3 bases and J 1 base, with 9 bases left between them. This CDR3 spans 13 amino acids. Germline CDR1 and CDR2: SQVTM and ANQGSEA. CDR3 amino acids: CSVDRGGNTEAFF. In DNA, the CDR3 is TGCAGCGTTGACCGAGGTGGGAACACTGAAGCTTTCTTT.

A single count supports this clone. The gene calls are TRBV5-4 and TRBJ2-1; D might be TRBD2 (6 bases). The ends were cut back, 4 bases at V and 8 bases at J, with 10 bases in the middle. This CDR3 has 12 amino acids. Germline CDR1 SGHNT, CDR2 YYREEE (reference sequence). CDR3 nucleotides: TGTGCCAGCAGCCCAGCGGGCTATGAGCAGTTCTTC. The encoded protein is CASSPAGYEQFF.

The CDR3 spells CASSNRGPSGNTIYF. In DNA, the CDR3 is TGTGCCAGCAGCAACAGGGGCCCCTCTGGAAACACCATATATTTT. V and J are TRBV6-5 and TRBJ1-3, with 7 bases fitting TRBD1. The germline V gene has CDR1 MNHEY and CDR2 SVGAGI. This CDR3 has 15 residues. With V trimmed by 6 bases and J by 0 bases, 5 bases remained unmatched.

This rearrangement joins TRBV5-1 to TRBJ1-2; unclear D gene. This CDR3 comprises 12 residues. Trimming shortened V by 1 base and J by 5 bases, and 6 bases separated the two germline ends. Germline V gene lookup returns CDR1 SGHRS and CDR2 YFSETQ. The CDR3 bases are TGCGCCAGCAGCTTGTACTCATATGGCTACACCTTC. Its translation is CASSLYSYGYTF. The whole variable domain, filled in from reference TRBV5-1 and TRBJ1-2, reads KAGVTQTPRYLIKTRGQQVTLSCSPISGHRSVSWYQQTPGQGLQFLFEYFSETQRNKGNFPGRFSGRQFSNSRSEMNVSTLELGDSALYLCASSLYSYGYTFGSGTRLTVV.

The chain carries TRBV10-2 and TRBJ2-3; 9 bases agree with TRBD2. After removal of 8 bases from V and 3 bases from J, the junction contained 12 bases not matched to a gene. The CDR3 contains 16 residues. Per the germline V gene, CDR1 is WSHSY and CDR2 is SAAADI. The CDR3 region is CASVLSGGDITDTQYF. As DNA, the CDR3 is TGCGCCAGCGTACTTAGCGGGGGCGATATAACAGATACGCAGTATTTT.

This clone has just one count. This rearrangement joins TRBV19 to TRBJ2-3, with a tentative D call TRBD1 (6 bases). This CDR3 region has 14 residues. Germline assignment: CDR1 LNHDA and CDR2 SQIVND (reference sequence). Between the trimmed V and J ends, which lost 3 bases and 4 bases, there was a span of 11 bases. CDR3 in amino acids: CASSIYRASDTQYF. In DNA form, the CDR3 reads TGTGCCAGTAGTATTTACAGGGCGTCAGATACGCAGTATTTT.

This clone was observed a handful of times. J is TRBJ1-1 and V is TRBV11-2, with a possible D match to TRBD1 (5 bases). CDR3 size: 13 residues. Looked up from germline, CDR1 is SGHAT and CDR2 is FQNNGV. V shed 2 bases and J shed 3 bases, with 7 bases lying between them. The CDR3 DNA is TGTGCCAGCAGCTTAACAGGATACACTGAAGCTTTCTTT. Translation gives CASSLTGYTEAFF.

The sample holds one count of this clone. V gene TRBV27 combines with J gene TRBJ2-3; 9 bases are shared with TRBD2. The CDR3 is 16 residues long. J was trimmed by 1 base and V by 3 bases; bases with no gene match: 5. CDR1 and CDR2 from the germline V gene are MNHEY and SMNVEV (reference sequence). Here the CDR3 reads CASSFSRLAGTDTQYF. The CDR3 DNA reads TGTGCCAGCAGTTTTTCGAGACTAGCGGGCACAGATACGCAGTATTTT.

Written as DNA, the CDR3 is TGCGCCAGCAGCCGAACTAGCGGGGCTATACTCTACGAGCAGTACGTC. Its protein is CASSRTSGAILYEQYV. The V gene is TRBV10-2, the J gene TRBJ2-7; 10 bases match TRBD2. This CDR3 is built from 16 residues. Germline V gene lookup returns CDR1 WSHSY and CDR2 SAAADI. V was pared by 6 bases and J by 3 bases, with 11 bases of the junction left unmatched.

This chain uses TRBV18 with TRBJ2-1, with D possibly TRBD2 on 6 matching bases. This CDR3 comprises 16 residues. Between the trimmed V and J ends, which lost 4 bases and 8 bases, there was a span of 21 bases. Germline assignment: CDR1 KGHSH and CDR2 LQKENI. The CDR3 nucleotides read TGTGCCAGCTCACTGTCTGGACTAAGAGGGGTCGATGAGCAGTTCTTC. Translating it yields CASSLSGLRGVDEQFF.

As to this clone: An end of the junction does not agree with germline; a read error may underlie this. This chain connects TRBV30 to TRBJ1-6; 9 bases match TRBD1. CDR1 is GTSNPN, CDR2 SVGIG, per germline (reference sequence). CDR3 length: 16 amino acids. Here the CDR3 DNA reads TGTGCCTGGAGTGACAGGGGGCCTGTAGATAATTCACCCCTCCGCTTT. It codes for CAWSDRGPVDNSPLRF.

This chain joins TRBV4-3 and TRBJ2-3, with TRBD1 matching over 9 bases. Germline CDR1 reads LGHNA; CDR2 reads YSLEER. The CDR3 sequence is 16 residues long. With 2 bases clipped from V and 1 base from J, the junction kept 4 bases outside the gene matches. As DNA, the CDR3 is TGCGCCAGCAGCCAAACTAGGGACAGGGGCACAGATACGCAGTATTTT. Translating it yields CASSQTRDRGTDTQYF.

This chain uses TRBV20-1 with TRBJ2-3, with unresolved D. Germline CDR1 is DFQATT and CDR2 is SNEGSKA (reference sequence). Trimming shortened V by 6 bases and J by 3 bases, and 7 bases separated the two germline ends. The CDR3 has 11 residues. The CDR3 DNA follows: TGCAGTGCCACGGTGACAGATACGCAGTATTTT. Protein product: CSATVTDTQYF.

The chain recombines TRBV19 with TRBJ1-2, with TRBD1 as a possible D gene (5 bases). The CDR3 consists of 13 residues. V was clipped by 9 bases and J by 2 bases, with 13 bases between them. Looked up from germline, CDR1 is LNHDA and CDR2 is SQIVND (reference sequence). CDR3 bases: TGTGCCAGCCAGGGTTTCATCAACTATGGCTACACCTTC. Residues: CASQGFINYGYTF. Looking up the rest from reference TRBV19 and TRBJ1-2 gives the full variable domain: DGGITQSPKYLFRKEGQNVTLSCEQNLNHDAMYWYRQDPGQGLRLIYYSQIVNDFQKGDIAEGYSVSREKKESFPLTVTSAQKNPTAFYLCASQGFINYGYTFGSGTRLTVV.

V and J are TRBV25-1 and TRBJ1-2; 12 positions match TRBD1. The CDR3 contains 16 residues. Losses at the gene ends were 0 bases for V and 4 bases for J; bases not matched to a gene: 3. Germline lookup yields CDR1 MGHDK and CDR2 SYGVNS. The CDR3 DNA is TGTGCCAGCAGTGAATACGGGACAGGGGGCCTCTATGGCTACACCTTC. This sequence encodes CASSEYGTGGLYGYTF.

The chain employs TRBV7-9 and TRBJ2-7; 8 positions match TRBD1. With 1 base clipped from V and 5 bases from J, the junction kept 4 bases outside the gene matches. Germline V gives CDR1 SEHNR, CDR2 FQNEAQ (reference sequence). This CDR3 comprises 14 residues. DNA of the CDR3: TGTGCCAGCAGCTTAGGGGACAGGTCTCACGAGCAGTACGTC. Translated: CASSLGDRSHEQYV.

This clone appeared once. This chain links TRBV7-2 with TRBJ2-3; 15 nucleotides agree with TRBD2. V was pared by 4 bases and J by 4 bases, with 6 bases of the junction left unmatched. The V gene's germline CDR1 is SGHTA and CDR2 FQGNSA. There are 17 residues in the CDR3. The CDR3 loop is CASSSRTSGRVADTQYF. CDR3 bases: TGTGCCAGCAGCTCGCGGACTAGCGGGAGGGTCGCAGATACGCAGTATTTT.

This clone occurred a few times. The chain links TRBV29-1 to TRBJ2-4; D is possibly TRBD1 (6 bases). CDR1 is SQVTM, CDR2 ANQGSEA, per germline. V lost 5 bases and J lost 8, with 10 bases in between. The CDR3 is 11 amino acids. The CDR3 reads CSVMGADIQYF. CDR3 nucleotides: TGCAGCGTTATGGGGGCTGACATTCAGTACTTC.

The table lists this clone with a few counts. The rearrangement uses TRBV5-6 and TRBJ2-5; TRBD1 agrees at 7 bases. This CDR3 comprises 15 residues. V lost 2 bases to trimming and J lost 4 bases; unmatched junction nucleotides: 8. Germline V gene data show CDR1 as SGHDT and CDR2 as YYEEEE. The DNA for the CDR3 is TGTGCCAGCAGCTTATTTTTGTCAGGGGGAGAGACCCAGTACTTC. Its translation: CASSLFLSGGETQYF.